The clone carrying this T cell receptor (beta chain) has a single count. What it recognizes is unknown. V dropped 0 bases and J dropped 4; count of bases not matched to a gene: 6. Germline values: CDR1 MNHEY, CDR2 SVGAGI. This CDR3 contains 15 residues. PCR used 60 Vbeta primers and 13 Jbeta primers. Libraries were prepared by immunoSEQ multiplex PCR; TCRdb keeps only in-frame clonotypes and omits some of them. The table includes approximately 140,000 clones, approximately 78% detected once. These data belong to a study of cytomegalovirus exposure and HLA in healthy donors. Findings of the study overall: Fewer N-insertions than the approximately 610-donor mean were reportedly shown by an Asian-associated ancestry cluster in a later analysis. From TCR beta sequences, most subjects' HLA-A and HLA-B alleles were reportedly predicted accurately.

Sequencing was carried out using PBMCs. This TCR was sampled from a man between 18 and 29 years old in good health and CMV-seropositive. The genes are TRBV6-5 and TRBJ2-7; 7 bases align to TRBD1. CDR3 in amino acids: CASSYSPGQRYEQYF. The CDR3 DNA reads as TGTGCCAGCAGTTACTCCCCGGGACAGAGGTACGAGCAGTACTTC.